Shown below are 23 T cell receptor beta chains from a single sample sequenced in a study of shared clonotypes between healthy human individuals. Assay: immunoSEQ multiplex PCR; the TCRdb copy retains only in-frame clones and omits some. The profile shows about 700,000 clones, approximately 90% of them singletons. CD45RO negativity and positive selection for CCR7 defined naive CD8 cells, a population that excluded terminally differentiated effector memory CD45RA+ cells. Source material: naive CD8+ T cells sorted from blood. Receptors were obtained from a man aged 25-45 years in good health.

The chain couples TRBV4-1 to TRBJ2-1; D perhaps matches TRBD1 (6 bases). Germline-derived CDR1 and CDR2 are MGHRA and YSYEKL. V gave up 1 base and J gave up 5 bases, with 15 bases separating them. The CDR3 length is 16 residues. In DNA, the CDR3 is TGCGCCAGCAGCCAAGTCTTGAGAGAGGGGGACAATGAGCAGTTCTTC. Amino acid sequence: CASSQVLREGDNEQFF.

This chain uses TRBV7-2 with TRBJ1-1, with D possibly matching TRBD1 (6 bases). The germline gives CDR1 SGHTA, CDR2 FQGNSA. The CDR3 length is 15 residues. The ends were cut back, 2 bases at V and 7 bases at J, with 17 bases in the middle. The CDR3 sequence: CASSLRYRVWVEAFF. CDR3 in DNA: TGTGCCAGCAGCTTAAGGTACAGGGTTTGGGTTGAAGCTTTCTTT. Variable domain in full (rest from reference TRBV7-2 and TRBJ1-1): GAGVSQSPSNKVTEKGKDVELRCDPISGHTALYWYRQSLGQGLEFLIYFQGNSAPDKSGLPSDRFSAERTGGSVSTLTIQRTQQEDSAVYLCASSLRYRVWVEAFFGQGTRLTVV.

This chain joins TRBV7-9 and TRBJ2-7; D perhaps matches TRBD2 (6 bases). The CDR3 is made up of 13 amino acids. Germline V gene sequence: CDR1 SEHNR, CDR2 FQNEAQ (reference sequence). V was trimmed by 2 bases and J by 7 bases, leaving 12 bases between them. In nucleotides, the CDR3 is TGTGCCAGCAGCTTATCACTAGCAAAAGAGCAGTACTTC. Amino acid sequence: CASSLSLAKEQYF.

The chain couples TRBV5-6 to TRBJ2-7; unclear D gene. The CDR3 length is 14 residues. In germline, CDR1 is SGHDT, CDR2 YYEEEE. V lost 6 bases and J 1 base, leaving 14 bases between the germline ends. CDR3: CASNPYQASYEQYF. CDR3 bases: TGTGCCAGCAACCCTTATCAGGCTTCCTACGAGCAGTACTTC.

This clone showed up just once. The DNA for the CDR3 is TGTGCCAGCAGCTTAGGGGGGAAGGAGACCCAGTACTTC. This translates into CASSLGGKETQYF. The V and J genes are TRBV13 and TRBJ2-5; D call uncertain. Trimming pared 0 bases from V and 5 bases from J, leaving 7 bases between. The CDR3 length is 13 residues. Per germline, CDR1 PRHDT and CDR2 FYEKMQ (reference sequence).

The rearrangement links TRBV2 to TRBJ2-3; D is possibly TRBD1 (5 bases). The CDR3 is made up of 14 amino acids. Germline loops: CDR1 SNHLY, CDR2 FYNNEI. V was trimmed by 3 bases and J by 1 base, leaving 8 bases between them. The CDR3 region has the DNA TGTGCCAGCAGTGATGAGACAGGCACAGATACGCAGTATTTT. Protein product: CASSDETGTDTQYF.

This chain uses TRBV5-1 with TRBJ2-7, with D uncertain. The CDR3 spans 13 residues. Germline V gene lookup returns CDR1 SGHRS and CDR2 YFSETQ. V was trimmed by 2 bases and J by 3 bases, leaving 9 bases between them. The CDR3 coding sequence is TGCGCCAGCAGCTTCCAGCCGAGCTACGAGCAGTACTTC. Its translation is CASSFQPSYEQYF.

The rearrangement links TRBV5-1 to TRBJ2-1; maybe TRBD2 (7 bases). The V gene's germline CDR1 is SGHRS and CDR2 YFSETQ. Trimming stripped 2 bases from V and 4 bases from J, with 19 bases between. The CDR3 runs to 17 residues. The CDR3 DNA is TGCGCCAGCAGCTTCGGTCGGGGGCTAGCGGTTTACAATGAGCAGTTCTTC. Amino acid sequence: CASSFGRGLAVYNEQFF.

The chain couples TRBV15 to TRBJ2-1; TRBD2 agrees at 10 bases. The V gene's germline CDR1 is LNHNV and CDR2 YYDKDF (reference sequence). The CDR3 runs 16 residues. Trimming took 3 bases from V and 8 from J; bases not matched to a gene: 10. The CDR3 sequence is CATSRLTAGGSDEQFF. The CDR3 DNA is TGTGCCACCAGCAGGTTGACAGCGGGAGGGTCAGATGAGCAGTTCTTC. Full variable domain (outside the CDR3, taken from reference TRBV15 and TRBJ2-1): DAMVIQNPRYQVTQFGKPVTLSCSQTLNHNVMYWYQQKSSQAPKLLFHYYDKDFNNEADTPDNFQSRRPNTSFCFLDIRSPGLGDTAMYLCATSRLTAGGSDEQFFGPGTRLTVL.

The CDR3 here is CASSQQGTGELFF. The CDR3 DNA reads as TGTGCCAGCAGCCAGCAGGGGACCGGGGAGCTGTTTTTT. V usage is TRBV9 and J usage is TRBJ2-2; D is possibly TRBD1 (6 bases). The CDR3 spans 13 residues. The V end was cut by 4 bases, the J end by 5 bases, with 9 bases between. CDR1 is SGDLS and CDR2 is YYNGEE in the germline V gene.

This chain links TRBV27 with TRBJ2-1; D possibly corresponds to TRBD2 (6 bases). The germline gives CDR1 MNHEY, CDR2 SMNVEV (reference sequence). The CDR3 is 15 amino acids. Trimming took off 0 bases at V and 8 bases at J, with 14 bases between the two ends. The CDR3 region is CASSLSDLPGDEQFF. The CDR3 bases are TGTGCCAGCAGTTTATCGGACCTCCCGGGGGATGAGCAGTTCTTC.

This clone was seen only once. The chain uses TRBV25-1 and TRBJ2-1; D is uncertain. V lost 2 bases to trimming and J lost 3 bases, with 8 bases between them. The germline CDR1 and CDR2 sequences are MGHDK and SYGVNS. This CDR3 is 14 amino acids long. The CDR3 loop reads CASSEARYYNEQFF. For the CDR3, the DNA is TGTGCCAGCAGTGAAGCACGATACTACAATGAGCAGTTCTTC.

In its sample, this clone was seen once. The chain has TRBV27 and TRBJ2-7; 8 bases fit TRBD2. The germline gives CDR1 MNHEY, CDR2 SMNVEV (reference sequence). V gave up 0 bases and J gave up 10 bases; unmatched junction bases: 8. CDR3 length: 14 residues. CDR3 DNA sequence: TGTGCCAGCAGTTTATCAGTAGCGGGGTCGTTTCAGTACTTC. It specifies CASSLSVAGSFQYF.

The chain uses TRBV19 and TRBJ1-5; 9 bases are shared with TRBD1. Germline CDR1 and CDR2: LNHDA and SQIVND (reference sequence). V trimming: 7 bases; J trimming: 5 bases; junction bases outside the gene matches: 12. The CDR3 contains 16 residues. CDR3 nucleotide sequence: TGTGCCAGTAAAAACTCCGGGACAGGGCTTGATCAGCCCCAGCATTTT. Its protein is CASKNSGTGLDQPQHF.

On this clone: The same CDR3 arises from other DNA sequences in this sample as well. The J gene is TRBJ2-7, the V gene TRBV6-1; 7 bases agree with TRBD1. Germline assignment: CDR1 MNHNS and CDR2 SASEGT. The CDR3 loop spans 14 amino acids. Trimming removed 3 bases from V and 2 bases from J; junction bases left unmatched: 4. This CDR3 reads CASSDRGGPYEQYF. CDR3 coding DNA: TGTGCCAGCAGTGACAGAGGGGGCCCCTACGAGCAGTACTTC.

The rearrangement links TRBV2 to TRBJ2-7, with D unresolved. Germline values: CDR1 SNHLY, CDR2 FYNNEI. CDR3 length equals 13 residues. V was clipped by 6 bases and J by 4 bases, with 13 bases between them. The CDR3 region has the DNA TGTGCCAGCAGCGGCGACAACGGTTACGAGCAGTACTTC. Translation gives CASSGDNGYEQYF.

This clone was observed a single time. The chain joins TRBV5-1 to TRBJ2-7, with a tentative D call TRBD2 (6 bases). V lost 2 bases to trimming and J lost 2 bases, with 14 bases between them. Looked up from germline, CDR1 is SGHRS and CDR2 is YFSETQ. The CDR3 has 15 residues. This CDR3 is CASSFDRESTYEQYF. CDR3 nucleotide sequence: TGCGCCAGCAGCTTCGACCGGGAGTCTACCTACGAGCAGTACTTC.

Concerning this clone itself: The identical CDR3 is also encoded by other nucleotide sequences in the sample. The genes are TRBV5-4 and TRBJ1-5; D is undetermined. The V end was cut by 0 bases, the J end by 4 bases, with 2 bases between. Germline V gene lookup returns CDR1 SGHNT and CDR2 YYREEE (reference sequence). This CDR3 has 12 amino acids. Here the CDR3 DNA reads TGTGCCAGCAGCTTGGAGAATCAGCCCCAGCATTTT. It codes for CASSLENQPQHF.

This chain joins TRBV27 and TRBJ2-1; D is unresolved. Germline CDR1 MNHEY, CDR2 SMNVEV (reference sequence). Trimming took 0 bases from V and 5 from J, leaving 8 bases between them. This CDR3 has 14 residues. The CDR3 DNA sequence: TGTGCCAGCAGTTTATCGGGATTAAACAATGAGCAGTTCTTC. Its protein product is CASSLSGLNNEQFF.

The table lists this clone with a count of one. The chain links TRBV7-6 to TRBJ2-7, with 10 bases matching TRBD1. Germline CDR1 is SGHVS and CDR2 is FNYEAQ. The V and J ends lost 5 bases and 3 bases, in that order; junction bases with no gene match: 7. The CDR3 loop spans 15 amino acids. The CDR3 bases are TGTGCCAGCAGCCCATGGACAGGGGGGGGCTACGAGCAGTACTTC. Its translation: CASSPWTGGGYEQYF.

The chain links TRBV15 to TRBJ2-7, with D perhaps TRBD2 (5 bases). Trimming pared 5 bases from V and 3 bases from J, leaving 11 bases between. Germline lookup yields CDR1 LNHNV and CDR2 YYDKDF (reference sequence). The CDR3 consists of 13 residues. The CDR3 region is CATSGGPNYEQYF. In DNA, the CDR3 is TGTGCCACCAGCGGCGGGCCGAACTACGAGCAGTACTTC.

This chain uses TRBV11-2 with TRBJ2-5, with a weak D call TRBD2 (5 bases). CDR1 is SGHAT and CDR2 is FQNNGV in the germline V gene. The CDR3 contains 17 residues. V shed 5 bases and J shed 7 bases, with 26 bases lying between them. The CDR3, as DNA: TGTGCCAGCAGCCCGACTACTAGAAGAAGTGATGCTGGGACCCAGTACTTC. This sequence encodes CASSPTTRRSDAGTQYF.

The rearrangement joins TRBV11-2 to TRBJ2-7; 11 bases match TRBD2. The ends lost 1 base at V and 5 bases at J; junction bases unmatched: 7. This CDR3 is 16 amino acids long. Germline V gene sequence: CDR1 SGHAT, CDR2 FQNNGV. The DNA of the CDR3 is TGTGCCAGCAGCTTAGTTAGCGGGAGGGCCTTGGACGAGCAGTACTTC. Translation gives CASSLVSGRALDEQYF.